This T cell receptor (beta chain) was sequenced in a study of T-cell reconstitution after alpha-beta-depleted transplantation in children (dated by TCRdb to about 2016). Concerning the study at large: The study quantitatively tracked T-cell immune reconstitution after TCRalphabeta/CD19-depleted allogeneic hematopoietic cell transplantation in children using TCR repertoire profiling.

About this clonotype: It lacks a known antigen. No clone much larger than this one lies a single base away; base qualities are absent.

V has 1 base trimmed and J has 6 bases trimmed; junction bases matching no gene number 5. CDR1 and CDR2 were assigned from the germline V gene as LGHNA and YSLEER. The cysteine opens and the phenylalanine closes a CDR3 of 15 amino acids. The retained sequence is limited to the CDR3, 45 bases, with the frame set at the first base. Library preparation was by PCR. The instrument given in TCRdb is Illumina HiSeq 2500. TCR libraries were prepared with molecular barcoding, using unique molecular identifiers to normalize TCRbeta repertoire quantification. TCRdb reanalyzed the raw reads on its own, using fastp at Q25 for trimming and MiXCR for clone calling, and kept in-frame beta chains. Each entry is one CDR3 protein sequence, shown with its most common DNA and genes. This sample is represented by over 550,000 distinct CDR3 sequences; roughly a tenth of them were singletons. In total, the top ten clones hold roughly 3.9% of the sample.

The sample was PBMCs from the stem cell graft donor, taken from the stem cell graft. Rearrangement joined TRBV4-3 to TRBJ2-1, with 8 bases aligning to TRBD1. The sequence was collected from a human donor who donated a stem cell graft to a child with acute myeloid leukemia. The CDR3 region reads CASSQVGTGTNEQFF. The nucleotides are TGCGCCAGCAGCCAAGTCGGGACAGGCACCAATGAGCAGTTCTTC.